This TCR beta chain derives from a study of T cells in Graves' hyperthyroidism and ophthalmopathy. Study-wide context: The authors collected peripheral blood at initial diagnosis, before any treatment. Study-level findings and limits: A model built on 13 V-J features separated ophthalmopathy from stable hyperthyroidism.

Disease duration under 2 months; hyperthyroidism patients were aged 18 to 65. Exclusion criteria comprised uncontrolled infection, other autoimmune disease, pregnancy or lactation. This clonotype has a count of ten or more. As yet, its antigen is unknown. Trimming at V came to 6 bases and at J to 2 bases, leaving 7 bases not matched to a gene. Per the germline V gene, CDR1 is MDHEN and CDR2 is SYDVKM. CDR3 length: 15 residues. What was amplified from RNA transcripts were TCR beta CDR3 regions. The HTBI set primed first-round TCR CDR3 RT-PCR. One entry per CDR3 protein, called by TCRdb with MiXCR from the multiplex PCR reads. The sample consists of about 360,000 distinct CDR3 sequences, 15% to 19% of them appearing once.

The TCR was taken from a woman between 18 and 30 years old with Graves' hyperthyroidism that later progressed to Graves' ophthalmopathy. The sequenced material came from blood. The genes are TRBV28 and TRBJ1-3; 7 positions agree with TRBD1. The CDR3 DNA reads as TGTGCCAGCAGCCCCGACAGGGAGGCTGGAAACACCATATATTTT. Protein sequence: CASSPDREAGNTIYF.